These T cell receptor beta chains were read from a single sample in a study of T-cell reconstitution after alpha-beta-depleted transplantation in children. TCRdb ran MiXCR on the PCR reads and lists one entry per CDR3 protein. The sample lists about a million distinct CDR3 sequences, under 30% occurring once. The sample in question was PBMCs, mostly from graft donor cells, obtained 360 days after TCRalphabeta/CD19-depleted stem cell transplant. The receptors derive from a boy younger than two who had a stem cell transplant for SCID, so the T cells may come from the graft donor. Each CDR3 is given with its conserved first and last residue. Each record gives: D gene, V gene, J gene, clone size, CDR3 protein, CDR3 DNA. The D gene is left open where the match is weak. Some rows mark clone size as missing; the rest say once, few, many or name a class of expanded clone.

D gene: -; V gene: TRBV10-3; J gene: TRBJ1-1; clone size: -; CDR3 protein: CAIAPFFGVNTEAFF; CDR3 DNA: TGTGCCATCGCCCCCTTTTTTGGGGTGAACACTGAAGCTTTCTTT
D gene: -; V gene: TRBV10-3; J gene: TRBJ2-1; clone size: -; CDR3 protein: CATSKGQNNEQFF; CDR3 DNA: TGTGCCACCTCGAAGGGGCAGAACAATGAGCAGTTCTTC
D gene: -; V gene: TRBV28; J gene: TRBJ1-1; clone size: -; CDR3 protein: CASKFVGRGANTEAFF; CDR3 DNA: TGTGCCAGCAAATTTGTTGGGAGGGGAGCGAACACTGAAGCTTTCTTT
D gene: TRBD1; V gene: TRBV5-1; J gene: TRBJ2-7; clone size: -; CDR3 protein: CASSFGDSLLYEQYF; CDR3 DNA: TGCGCCAGCAGCTTCGGGGACAGCCTTCTCTACGAGCAGTACTTC
D gene: -; V gene: TRBV9; J gene: TRBJ2-1; clone size: few; CDR3 protein: CASSLKAAYDEQFF; CDR3 DNA: TGTGCCAGCAGCCTGAAAGCGGCCTATGATGAGCAGTTCTTC
D gene: -; V gene: TRBV7-2; J gene: TRBJ2-2; clone size: few; CDR3 protein: CASSLERAQGGELFF; CDR3 DNA: TGTGCCAGCAGCTTAGAGCGGGCTCAGGGCGGGGAGCTGTTTTTT
D gene: -; V gene: TRBV12-3/TRBV12-4; J gene: TRBJ2-3; clone size: -; CDR3 protein: CASSEGRRTSTDTQYF; CDR3 DNA: TGTGCCAGCAGCGAGGGACGGAGGACTAGCACAGATACGCAGTATTTT
D gene: -; V gene: TRBV5-1; J gene: TRBJ2-1; clone size: few; CDR3 protein: CASSLEALTYNEQFF; CDR3 DNA: TGCGCCAGCAGCTTGGAAGCCCTCACCTACAATGAGCAGTTCTTC
D gene: -; V gene: TRBV7-6; J gene: TRBJ1-6; clone size: -; CDR3 protein: CASSLVGPESSYNSPLHF; CDR3 DNA: TGTGCCAGCAGCTTAGTTGGTCCAGAAAGCTCCTATAATTCACCCCTCCACTTT
D gene: -; V gene: TRBV5-1; J gene: TRBJ2-1; clone size: -; CDR3 protein: CASRTGDSSYNEQFF; CDR3 DNA: TGCGCCAGCAGGACAGGAGACAGCTCCTACAATGAGCAGTTCTTC
D gene: -; V gene: TRBV6-1; J gene: TRBJ1-1; clone size: -; CDR3 protein: CASIPYGNTEAFF; CDR3 DNA: TGTGCCAGCATCCCCTATGGGAACACTGAAGCTTTCTTT
D gene: -; V gene: TRBV12-3/TRBV12-4; J gene: TRBJ2-5; clone size: -; CDR3 protein: CASSFGEQETQYF; CDR3 DNA: TGTGCCAGCAGTTTTGGAGAACAAGAGACCCAGTACTTC
D gene: -; V gene: TRBV2; J gene: TRBJ1-1; clone size: -; CDR3 protein: CASSPGSFLNTEAFF; CDR3 DNA: TGTGCCAGCAGCCCCGGGTCCTTTCTTAACACTGAAGCTTTCTTT
D gene: -; V gene: TRBV12-3/TRBV12-4; J gene: TRBJ2-1; clone size: few; CDR3 protein: CASRKDGTPYNEQFF; CDR3 DNA: TGTGCCAGCAGGAAGGACGGAACCCCCTACAATGAGCAGTTCTTC
D gene: TRBD1; V gene: TRBV6-1; J gene: TRBJ1-5; clone size: -; CDR3 protein: CASRRGGLSQPQHF; CDR3 DNA: TGTGCCAGTCGCAGGGGGGGCTTAAGTCAGCCCCAGCATTTT
D gene: -; V gene: TRBV7-6; J gene: TRBJ1-2; clone size: -; CDR3 protein: CASSLNAGEYGYTF; CDR3 DNA: TGTGCCAGCAGCTTAAATGCAGGGGAATATGGCTACACCTTC
D gene: TRBD1; V gene: TRBV20-1; J gene: TRBJ2-7; clone size: -; CDR3 protein: CSARTGANYEQYF; CDR3 DNA: TGCAGTGCGAGGACAGGGGCCAACTACGAGCAGTACTTC
D gene: TRBD2; V gene: TRBV29-1; J gene: TRBJ2-7; clone size: few; CDR3 protein: CSGGTSGASYEQYF; CDR3 DNA: TGCAGCGGTGGTACTAGCGGGGCCTCCTACGAGCAGTACTTC
D gene: -; V gene: TRBV7-2; J gene: TRBJ2-7; clone size: -; CDR3 protein: CASSLQASPYEQYF; CDR3 DNA: TGTGCCAGCAGCTTACAAGCTTCCCCCTACGAGCAGTACTTC
D gene: -; V gene: TRBV6-1; J gene: TRBJ1-2; clone size: -; CDR3 protein: CASGRGDLLDGYTF; CDR3 DNA: TGTGCCAGCGGAAGAGGGGACCTACTCGATGGCTACACCTTC
D gene: -; V gene: TRBV27; J gene: TRBJ2-3; clone size: many; CDR3 protein: CASRRDPSTDTQYF; CDR3 DNA: TGTGCCAGCAGACGGGACCCGAGCACAGATACGCAGTATTTT
D gene: TRBD1; V gene: TRBV28; J gene: TRBJ1-5; clone size: -; CDR3 protein: CASSYLALGTGGNQPQHF; CDR3 DNA: TGTGCCAGCAGTTATCTCGCCTTGGGGACAGGGGGTAATCAGCCCCAGCATTTT
D gene: -; V gene: TRBV16; J gene: TRBJ1-5; clone size: many; CDR3 protein: CASTGAGQGNQPQHF; CDR3 DNA: TGTGCCAGCACCGGGGCAGGCCAAGGCAATCAGCCCCAGCATTTT
D gene: -; V gene: TRBV4-1; J gene: TRBJ2-1; clone size: -; CDR3 protein: CATSKGVGFEQYNEQFF; CDR3 DNA: TGCGCCACCTCGAAGGGTGTGGGGTTCGAACAGTACAATGAGCAGTTCTTC
D gene: -; V gene: TRBV28; J gene: TRBJ1-4; clone size: -; CDR3 protein: CASSFSPMRGRMATNEKLFF; CDR3 DNA: TGTGCCAGCAGTTTCTCACCCATGAGGGGCAGGATGGCAACTAATGAAAAACTGTTTTTT
D gene: TRBD1; V gene: TRBV5-4; J gene: TRBJ2-2; clone size: -; CDR3 protein: CASSLERTGIYTGELFF; CDR3 DNA: TGTGCCAGCAGCTTGGAGAGGACAGGGATATATACCGGGGAGCTGTTTTTT
D gene: TRBD1; V gene: TRBV6-5; J gene: TRBJ2-7; clone size: -; CDR3 protein: CASSYPSGTGGYEQYF; CDR3 DNA: TGTGCCAGCAGTTACCCATCCGGGACAGGGGGCTACGAGCAGTACTTC
D gene: -; V gene: TRBV2; J gene: TRBJ1-2; clone size: -; CDR3 protein: CASSDDDEGWPNGYTF; CDR3 DNA: TGTGCCAGCAGTGACGACGACGAGGGATGGCCCAATGGCTACACCTTC
D gene: TRBD1; V gene: TRBV2; J gene: TRBJ2-5; clone size: once; CDR3 protein: CASSRDRGNQETQYF; CDR3 DNA: TGTGCCAGCAGCCGCGACAGGGGAAACCAAGAGACCCAGTACTTC
D gene: -; V gene: TRBV4-1; J gene: TRBJ2-1; clone size: few; CDR3 protein: CATRGMNEQFF; CDR3 DNA: TGCGCCACGAGAGGGATGAACGAGCAGTTCTTC
D gene: TRBD1; V gene: TRBV5-1; J gene: TRBJ2-3; clone size: -; CDR3 protein: CASRPGDRGGTDTQYF; CDR3 DNA: TGCGCCAGCAGACCCGGCGACAGGGGTGGCACAGATACGCAGTATTTT
D gene: -; V gene: TRBV14; J gene: TRBJ2-2; clone size: -; CDR3 protein: CASSQLRGAGTGELFF; CDR3 DNA: TGTGCCAGCAGCCAACTTCGTGGGGCGGGCACCGGGGAGCTGTTTTTT
D gene: -; V gene: TRBV12-3/TRBV12-4; J gene: TRBJ1-1; clone size: few; CDR3 protein: CASSLGAERDTEAFF; CDR3 DNA: TGTGCCAGCAGTTTAGGTGCGGAGAGGGACACTGAAGCTTTCTTT
D gene: TRBD2; V gene: TRBV12-3/TRBV12-4; J gene: TRBJ2-3; clone size: few; CDR3 protein: CASKTSGGPSGDTQYF; CDR3 DNA: TGTGCCAGCAAGACTAGCGGGGGGCCATCGGGAGATACGCAGTATTTT
D gene: -; V gene: TRBV3-1; J gene: TRBJ2-5; clone size: -; CDR3 protein: CASSQEGPVGETQYF; CDR3 DNA: TGTGCCAGCAGCCAAGAGGGGCCGGTTGGTGAGACCCAGTACTTC
D gene: -; V gene: TRBV6-5; J gene: TRBJ1-1; clone size: few; CDR3 protein: CASSPTLREAANTEAFF; CDR3 DNA: TGTGCCAGCAGCCCTACCCTCAGGGAGGCGGCGAACACTGAAGCTTTCTTT
D gene: -; V gene: TRBV6-4; J gene: TRBJ1-1; clone size: -; CDR3 protein: CASSDRANRNTEAFF; CDR3 DNA: TGTGCCAGCAGCGACCGAGCTAACAGAAACACTGAAGCTTTCTTT
D gene: TRBD2; V gene: TRBV5-6; J gene: TRBJ2-1; clone size: -; CDR3 protein: CASSLLGGVYNEQFF; CDR3 DNA: TGTGCCAGCAGCTTGTTGGGAGGGGTCTACAATGAGCAGTTCTTC
D gene: TRBD2; V gene: TRBV12-3/TRBV12-4; J gene: TRBJ2-3; clone size: -; CDR3 protein: CATQSGGAPDTQYF; CDR3 DNA: TGTGCCACCCAAAGCGGGGGGGCCCCAGATACGCAGTATTTT
D gene: TRBD1; V gene: TRBV6-5; J gene: TRBJ2-7; clone size: -; CDR3 protein: CASSYSRTGVPEQYF; CDR3 DNA: TGTGCCAGCAGTTACTCCCGGACAGGGGTACCCGAGCAGTACTTC
D gene: -; V gene: TRBV2; J gene: TRBJ2-3; clone size: -; CDR3 protein: CASRDDRPGNTDTQYF; CDR3 DNA: TGTGCCAGCAGGGATGACAGGCCAGGAAACACAGATACGCAGTATTTT
D gene: TRBD1; V gene: TRBV7-9; J gene: TRBJ1-1; clone size: once; CDR3 protein: CASSSRDRGPDKAFF; CDR3 DNA: TGTGCCAGCAGCAGCCGGGACAGGGGGCCCGATAAAGCTTTCTTT
D gene: -; V gene: TRBV6-2/TRBV6-3; J gene: TRBJ2-1; clone size: few; CDR3 protein: CASSQGRAEQFF; CDR3 DNA: TGTGCCAGCAGCCAAGGAAGGGCCGAGCAGTTCTTC
D gene: -; V gene: TRBV3-1; J gene: TRBJ1-2; clone size: -; CDR3 protein: CASSQVGSGRNYGYTF; CDR3 DNA: TGTGCCAGCAGCCAAGTTGGCTCAGGGCGAAACTATGGCTACACCTTC
D gene: -; V gene: TRBV20-1; J gene: TRBJ2-7; clone size: many; CDR3 protein: CSARSRQTPYEQYF; CDR3 DNA: TGCAGTGCTAGGTCCCGACAAACCCCCTACGAGCAGTACTTC